This paragraph covers one T cell receptor beta chain sequence. The study ran its PCR with 60 Vbeta and 13 Jbeta primers. Clones were sequenced by immunoSEQ multiplex PCR, and TCRdb holds only the in-frame ones, with some missing. Of some 160,000 clones in the sample, approximately 79% were seen once. This specimen belongs to a study of cytomegalovirus exposure and HLA in healthy donors. The CDR3 consists of 14 residues. The V gene lost 5 bases and the J gene lost 6 bases, with 17 bases spanning the gap. CDR1 and CDR2 (germline): SEHNR, FQNEAQ (reference sequence). This TCR came from a male donor in good health and CMV-seronegative. The chain combines TRBV7-9 with TRBJ2-7; D is undetermined. Specimen: PBMCs. The CDR3 loop is CASSLPLIGGEQYF. The CDR3 nucleotides read TGTGCCAGCAGCCTACCCCTCATTGGCGGCGAGCAGTACTTC. The complete variable domain, with remaining parts taken from reference TRBV7-9 and TRBJ2-7, reads DTGVSQNPRHKITKRGQNVTFRCDPISEHNRLYWYRQTLGQGPEFLTYFQNEAQLEKSRLLSDRFSAERPKGSFSTLEIQRTEQGDSAMYLCASSLPLIGGEQYFGPGTRLTVT.